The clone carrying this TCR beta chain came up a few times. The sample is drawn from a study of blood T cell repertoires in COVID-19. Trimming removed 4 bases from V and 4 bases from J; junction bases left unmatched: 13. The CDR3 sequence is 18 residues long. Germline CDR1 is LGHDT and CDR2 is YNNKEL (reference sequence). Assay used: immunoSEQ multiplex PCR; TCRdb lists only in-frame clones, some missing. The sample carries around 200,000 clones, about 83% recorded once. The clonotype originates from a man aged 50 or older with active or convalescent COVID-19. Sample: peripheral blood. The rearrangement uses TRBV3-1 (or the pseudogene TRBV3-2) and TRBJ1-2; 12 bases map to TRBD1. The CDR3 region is CASSPRPGTGGSVYGYTF. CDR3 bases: TGTGCCAGCAGCCCCCGTCCCGGGACAGGGGGCTCGGTCTATGGCTACACCTTC.